The rows below give T cell receptor beta chains drawn from one sample of a study of blood T cell repertoires in COVID-19. TCRdb's table, derived via immunoSEQ multiplex PCR, lists solely in-frame clones and lacks some. Of a few hundred thousand clones listed, more than 85% are singletons. Material for sequencing was peripheral blood. These receptors all come from a woman aged 70-85 years with active or convalescent COVID-19. Both conserved end residues are part of each CDR3. D genes are given only for firm matches. Clone size is given for some rows only: seen once, a few or many times, or a class if the clone is expanded.

v_gene: TRBV11-2
d_gene: -
j_gene: TRBJ2-1
abundance: -
CDR3nt: TGTGCCAGCAGCTCCGACACCTACAATGAGCAGTTCTTC
CDR3aa: CASSSDTYNEQFF

v_gene: TRBV7-2
d_gene: TRBD1
j_gene: TRBJ1-1
abundance: -
CDR3nt: TGTGCCAGCAGCTTAGCGATGGGGACAGTGGGGATTGAAGCTTTCTTT
CDR3aa: CASSLAMGTVGIEAFF

v_gene: TRBV15
d_gene: -
j_gene: TRBJ2-5
abundance: few
CDR3nt: TGTGCCACCAGCAGAGATCTGGCTACCCAGTACTTC
CDR3aa: CATSRDLATQYF

v_gene: TRBV6-4
d_gene: -
j_gene: TRBJ1-1
abundance: -
CDR3nt: TGTGCCAGCAGTGAAGAACGGGGGGCTGAAGCTTTCTTT
CDR3aa: CASSEERGAEAFF

v_gene: TRBV9
d_gene: -
j_gene: TRBJ1-2
abundance: few
CDR3nt: TGTGCCAGCAGCGTAGGATCAGGGCGTCAAGGCTACACCTTC
CDR3aa: CASSVGSGRQGYTF

v_gene: TRBV19
d_gene: TRBD1
j_gene: TRBJ1-5
abundance: -
CDR3nt: TGTGCCAGTAGCCCGGACAGGGGACGCAATCAGCCCCAGCATTTT
CDR3aa: CASSPDRGRNQPQHF

v_gene: TRBV5-8
d_gene: -
j_gene: TRBJ1-2
abundance: -
CDR3nt: TGTGCCAGCAGCAAGACAGGTACAGCTAACTATGGCTACACCTTC
CDR3aa: CASSKTGTANYGYTF

v_gene: TRBV2
d_gene: -
j_gene: TRBJ2-1
abundance: -
CDR3nt: TGTGCCAGCGTTCTGGTTCGCGGCAATGAGCAGTTCTTC
CDR3aa: CASVLVRGNEQFF

v_gene: TRBV15
d_gene: -
j_gene: TRBJ1-1
abundance: -
CDR3nt: TGTGCCACCAGCAGAGCCCAGAGCGGAGCCCTCTTTGAAGCTTTCTTT
CDR3aa: CATSRAQSGALFEAFF

v_gene: TRBV29-1
d_gene: TRBD2
j_gene: TRBJ2-3
abundance: -
CDR3nt: TGCAGCGCGGGGGGGGCAGGTTACACAGATACGCAGTATTTT
CDR3aa: CSAGGAGYTDTQYF

v_gene: TRBV6-1
d_gene: TRBD1
j_gene: TRBJ1-6
abundance: -
CDR3nt: TGTGCCAGCAGTTTCGGTAGGGGGCGTAATTCACCCCTCCACTTT
CDR3aa: CASSFGRGRNSPLHF

v_gene: TRBV7-2
d_gene: -
j_gene: TRBJ1-1
abundance: -
CDR3nt: TGTGCCAGCAGCTCCACAATCCAGGGGACTGAAGCTTTCTTT
CDR3aa: CASSSTIQGTEAFF

v_gene: TRBV6-2/TRBV6-3
d_gene: -
j_gene: TRBJ1-6
abundance: -
CDR3nt: TGTGCCAGCAGCCCCTACGGGACTTCCTATAATTCACCCCTCCACTTT
CDR3aa: CASSPYGTSYNSPLHF

v_gene: TRBV6-4
d_gene: -
j_gene: TRBJ2-7
abundance: -
CDR3nt: TGTGCCAGCAGTAGGGACACCGGCTACGAGCAGTACTTC
CDR3aa: CASSRDTGYEQYF

v_gene: TRBV29-1
d_gene: TRBD1
j_gene: TRBJ1-1
abundance: -
CDR3nt: TGCAGCGTCAAAACAGGGGCGACAGGGTTGAACACTGAAGCTTTCTTT
CDR3aa: CSVKTGATGLNTEAFF

v_gene: TRBV6-2/TRBV6-3
d_gene: -
j_gene: TRBJ2-6
abundance: -
CDR3nt: TGTGCCAGCAGTCCACCCCTGGCAGGGTATAGGGCTGGGGCCAACGTCCTGACTTTC
CDR3aa: CASSPPLAGYRAGANVLTF

v_gene: TRBV5-1
d_gene: TRBD1
j_gene: TRBJ1-2
abundance: once
CDR3nt: TGCGCCAGCAGCTCAACCGGGACAGATATTCCCCCTCGGTATGGCTACACCTTC
CDR3aa: CASSSTGTDIPPRYGYTF

v_gene: TRBV18
d_gene: TRBD1
j_gene: TRBJ1-3
abundance: -
CDR3nt: TGTGCCAGCTCCGACAGGGAAGATCGGGGCTCTGGAAACACCATATATTTT
CDR3aa: CASSDREDRGSGNTIYF

v_gene: TRBV6-2/TRBV6-3
d_gene: TRBD1
j_gene: TRBJ1-2
abundance: -
CDR3nt: TGTGCCAGCAGTTACCCGGGGACAGGGCTGGTCTATGGCTACACCTTC
CDR3aa: CASSYPGTGLVYGYTF

v_gene: TRBV6-5
d_gene: TRBD1
j_gene: TRBJ2-3
abundance: -
CDR3nt: TGTGCCAGCAGTTACTCACAGGGACAGAATACGCAGTATTTT
CDR3aa: CASSYSQGQNTQYF

v_gene: TRBV6-4
d_gene: -
j_gene: TRBJ1-1
abundance: -
CDR3nt: TGTGCCAGCAGTGACGAGGGAGGGACTGAAGCTTTCTTT
CDR3aa: CASSDEGGTEAFF

v_gene: TRBV6-5
d_gene: -
j_gene: TRBJ1-6
abundance: -
CDR3nt: TGTGCCTGCTCCAGGGGACCCAATTCACCCCTCCACTTT
CDR3aa: CACSRGPNSPLHF